This T cell receptor (beta chain) was observed in a study of glioma-infiltrating T cells after dendritic cell vaccination. As for the study in general: Patients received three intradermal dendritic cell vaccine injections at biweekly intervals.

V was clipped by 5 bases and J by 7 bases; unmatched bases: 9. CDR3 length: 16 residues. The germline CDR1 and CDR2 sequences are SGHVS and FNYEAQ. Time point here: after dendritic cell vaccination, including at tumor progression/relapse. The PCR used 60 V beta and 13 J beta primers. Here immunoSEQ multiplex PCR was the method, and the copy in TCRdb shows in-frame clones only, minus some. Found here are approximately 50,000 clones, approximately 91% of them singletons; the top ten hold approximately 5.3%. The TCR originated in a human donor with glioblastoma. This chain uses TRBV7-6 with TRBJ2-1; the match to TRBD2 covers 12 bases. Sequencing used blood, obtained after dendritic cell vaccination. In DNA form, the CDR3 reads TGTGCCAGCAGCCGATCTAGCGGGAGGGCCGGGAATGAGCAGTTCTTC. Its translation: CASSRSSGRAGNEQFF.